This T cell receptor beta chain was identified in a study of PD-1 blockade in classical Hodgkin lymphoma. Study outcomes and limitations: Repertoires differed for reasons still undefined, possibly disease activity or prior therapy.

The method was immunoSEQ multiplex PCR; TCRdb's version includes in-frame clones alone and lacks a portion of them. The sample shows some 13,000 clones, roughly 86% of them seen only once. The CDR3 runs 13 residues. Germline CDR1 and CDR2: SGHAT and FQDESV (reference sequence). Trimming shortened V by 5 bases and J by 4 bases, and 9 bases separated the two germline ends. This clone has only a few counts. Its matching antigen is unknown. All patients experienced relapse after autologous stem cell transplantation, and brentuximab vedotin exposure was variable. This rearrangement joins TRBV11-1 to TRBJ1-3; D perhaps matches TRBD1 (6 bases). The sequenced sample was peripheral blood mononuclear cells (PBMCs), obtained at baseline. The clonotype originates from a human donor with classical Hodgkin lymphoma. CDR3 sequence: CASSRGAGNTIYF. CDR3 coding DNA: TGTGCCAGCAGCCGGGGGGCCGGAAACACCATATATTTT.